The 30 T cell receptor beta chains below were found in one sample sequenced in a study of blood T cell repertoires in COVID-19. Repertoires were generated with immunoSEQ multiplex PCR, while TCRdb's copy carries only in-frame clones and drops some. Of 9,000 to 15,000 clones listed, around 71% are singletons. The sequenced sample consisted of peripheral blood. The source is a man aged 55 to 70 with COVID-19, enrolled during active disease.

The genes are TRBV4-1 and TRBJ2-7; D is perhaps TRBD2 (6 bases). The CDR3 loop spans 15 amino acids. Germline lookup yields CDR1 MGHRA and CDR2 YSYEKL. The germline V and J ends were trimmed by 3 bases and 2 bases, with 14 bases remaining between them. In DNA, the CDR3 is TGCGCCAGCAGCCACGGAGCCGGGACTGCCTACGAGCAGTACTTC. Translating it yields CASSHGAGTAYEQYF.

The chain combines TRBV7-2 with TRBJ2-7, with 11 bases identical to TRBD2. The CDR3 is 16 amino acids. In germline, CDR1 is SGHTA, CDR2 FQGNSA. With 5 bases clipped from V and 3 bases from J, the junction kept 9 bases outside the gene matches. This CDR3 reads CASSPMIAGGNYEQYV. Here the CDR3 DNA reads TGTGCCAGCAGCCCTATGATAGCGGGAGGGAACTACGAGCAGTACGTC.

V and J are TRBV7-9 and TRBJ1-4, with 9 bases matching TRBD1. CDR3 size: 15 residues. V shed 5 bases and J 7 bases; nucleotides not matched to a gene: 8. Germline assignment: CDR1 SEHNR and CDR2 FQNEAQ (reference sequence). The DNA of the CDR3 is TGTGCCAGCAGCGACCCGGGACAGGGACGTGAAAAACTGTTTTTT. It specifies CASSDPGQGREKLFF.

The genes are TRBV10-3 and TRBJ1-2; 9 bases match TRBD1. The J segment lost 4 bases and the V segment lost 2 bases, leaving 5 bases of the junction unmatched. Germline CDR1 and CDR2: ENHRY and SYGVKD. This CDR3 is 15 amino acids long. As DNA, the CDR3 is TGTGCCATCAGTGAGGGACAGGGGCTGGCCTATGGCTACACCTTC. This sequence encodes CAISEGQGLAYGYTF.

Written as DNA, the CDR3 is TGCGCCAGCAGCCAAGAATTGAGGGCCGGGCAGTTCTTC. Its translation: CASSQELRAGQFF. The chain combines TRBV4-1 with TRBJ2-1, with TRBD2 as a possible D gene (5 bases). CDR3 size: 13 residues. Looked up from germline, CDR1 is MGHRA and CDR2 is YSYEKL. Trimming left V 0 bases short and J 12 bases short, with 12 bases between.

This rearrangement joins TRBV27 to TRBJ2-4; 13 nucleotides match TRBD2. J gave up 9 bases and V 1 base, and 12 bases lay outside the gene matches. Germline CDR1 reads MNHEY; CDR2 reads SMNVEV (reference sequence). The CDR3 sequence is 18 residues long. CDR3: CASSLWGGTSGRASIQYF. CDR3 nucleotides: TGTGCCAGCAGTTTATGGGGGGGTACTAGCGGGAGGGCCTCCATTCAGTACTTC.

This chain connects TRBV2 to TRBJ2-7; D perhaps matches TRBD1 (6 bases). Between the trimmed V and J ends, which lost 1 base and 0 bases, there was a span of 7 bases. CDR1 is SNHLY, CDR2 FYNNEI, per germline. The CDR3 has 14 residues. Here the CDR3 DNA reads TGTGCCAGCAGTGAAGAACAGGGCTCCTACGAGCAGTACTTC. It codes for CASSEEQGSYEQYF.

The V call is TRBV24-1, the J call TRBJ2-5; maybe TRBD2 (6 bases). The CDR3 loop spans 15 amino acids. Per the germline V gene, CDR1 is KGHDR and CDR2 is SFDVKD. The ends were cut back, 3 bases at V and 2 bases at J, with 12 bases in the middle. The CDR3 DNA is TGTGCCACCAGTGATGTGGGGGGTCTTCAAGAGACCCAGTACTTC. Encoded protein: CATSDVGGLQETQYF.

This clone was observed a few times. This sample includes further DNA sequences coding for the same CDR3. The rearrangement links TRBV7-2 to TRBJ1-5; D ambiguous. The V gene's germline CDR1 is SGHTA and CDR2 FQGNSA. V was cut by 3 bases and J by 6 bases, with 9 bases left in between. The CDR3 consists of 13 residues. The CDR3 nucleotides read TGTGCCAGCAGCTTCCGGGAGGGTCAGCCCCAGCATTTT. Its protein product is CASSFREGQPQHF. Supplemented by reference TRBV7-2 and TRBJ1-5, the full variable domain reads GAGVSQSPSNKVTEKGKDVELRCDPISGHTALYWYRQSLGQGLEFLIYFQGNSAPDKSGLPSDRFSAERTGGSVSTLTIQRTQQEDSAVYLCASSFREGQPQHFGDGTRLSIL.

The chain links TRBV7-5 to TRBJ2-7; the DNA was not compared with TRBD1, the D call given in the table. TRBV7-5 is a pseudogene segment. The CDR3 loop spans 14 amino acids. The CDR3 bases are TGTGTCAGAAGCTTAGGTGGCAGGGCCTACGAGCAGTACTTC. As protein: CVRSLGGRAYEQYF.

The chain couples TRBV5-1 to TRBJ1-4; D perhaps matches TRBD1 (5 bases). CDR1 SGHRS and CDR2 YFSETQ come from the germline V gene. The V end lost 4 bases, the J end lost 0 bases, and 16 bases lay between the germline ends. The CDR3 runs to 17 residues. Here the CDR3 DNA reads TGCGCCAGCAGCAGACCGGACACCCTACCAACTAATGAAAAACTGTTTTTT. This translates into CASSRPDTLPTNEKLFF.

The rearrangement links TRBV5-4 to TRBJ1-1, with D unresolved. With 0 bases removed from V and 6 bases from J, the gap between germline ends came to 9 bases. The CDR3 length is 13 residues. The germline V gene encodes CDR1 SGHNT and CDR2 YYREEE (reference sequence). CDR3 sequence (DNA): TGTGCCAGCAGCTTGGTCGGTGTATCTGAAGCTTTCTTT. This sequence encodes CASSLVGVSEAFF. Variable domain in full (rest from reference TRBV5-4 and TRBJ1-1): ETGVTQSPTHLIKTRGQQVTLRCSSQSGHNTVSWYQQALGQGPQFIFQYYREEENGRGNFPPRFSGLQFPNYSSELNVNALELDDSALYLCASSLVGVSEAFFGQGTRLTVV.

This chain uses TRBV2 with TRBJ1-5, with D tentatively TRBD1 (6 bases). CDR3 length: 14 residues. From germline, CDR1 is SNHLY and CDR2 FYNNEI. Trimming took off 7 bases at V and 0 bases at J, with 10 bases between the two ends. CDR3 sequence: CASNTGTSNQPQHF. For the CDR3, the DNA is TGTGCCAGCAACACAGGGACTAGCAATCAGCCCCAGCATTTT.

This chain uses TRBV6-6 with TRBJ2-3, with TRBD2 matching 9 bases. V trimming: 6 bases; J trimming: 3 bases; junction bases outside the gene matches: 4. CDR3 length: 14 residues. Germline CDR1 and CDR2: MNHNY and SVGAGI (reference sequence). The CDR3: CASSPAGGTDTQYF. In nucleotides, the CDR3 is TGTGCCAGCAGCCCAGCGGGGGGAACAGATACGCAGTATTTT.

This rearrangement joins TRBV3-1 (or the pseudogene TRBV3-2) to TRBJ1-4; 7 bases line up with TRBD1. Losses at the gene ends were 0 bases for V and 3 bases for J; bases not matched to a gene: 7. This CDR3 contains 17 residues. Germline loops: CDR1 LGHDT, CDR2 YNNKEL (reference sequence). The chain's CDR3 is CASSQERLRGPNEKLFF. The CDR3, as DNA: TGTGCCAGCAGCCAAGAGCGACTTAGGGGGCCTAATGAAAAACTGTTTTTT.

The rearrangement uses TRBV4-1 and TRBJ1-5; D might be TRBD1 (6 bases). Germline values: CDR1 MGHRA, CDR2 YSYEKL. This CDR3 comprises 15 residues. Trimming cost V 0 bases and J 4 bases, with 10 bases left between them. The CDR3 DNA is TGCGCCAGCAGCCAAGAGGGAGGGGGAAATCAGCCCCAGCATTTT. This gives the protein CASSQEGGGNQPQHF.

The chain recombines TRBV9 with TRBJ2-1; 13 bases match TRBD2. Germline values: CDR1 SGDLS, CDR2 YYNGEE. This CDR3 has 15 amino acids. J lost 6 bases, V lost 5 bases, and 5 bases had no gene match. The CDR3 is CASSGLAGVTNEQFF. CDR3 nucleotide sequence: TGTGCCAGCAGTGGACTAGCGGGAGTAACCAATGAGCAGTTCTTC. The full variable domain, completed using reference TRBV9 and TRBJ2-1, is DSGVTQTPKHLITATGQRVTLRCSPRSGDLSVYWYQQSLDQGLQFLIQYYNGEERAKGNILERFSAQQFPDLHSELNLSSLELGDSALYFCASSGLAGVTNEQFFGPGTRLTVL.

The chain uses TRBV2 and TRBJ2-7; D is uncertain. Germline assignment: CDR1 SNHLY and CDR2 FYNNEI. The CDR3 consists of 13 residues. The V gene lost 4 bases and the J gene lost 0 bases, with 7 bases spanning the gap. For the CDR3, the DNA is TGTGCCAGCAGTGCCAGATCCTCCTACGAGCAGTACTTC. This translates into CASSARSSYEQYF.

J is TRBJ1-2 and V is TRBV28; tentatively, D is TRBD1 (5 bases). The CDR3 has 13 amino acids. V lost 4 bases and J lost 4, with 10 bases in between. Per germline, CDR1 MDHEN and CDR2 SYDVKM. The CDR3 protein is CASSSQGPYGYTF. For the CDR3, the DNA is TGTGCCAGCAGTTCTCAGGGTCCCTATGGCTACACCTTC.

This rearrangement joins TRBV2 to TRBJ1-1; D is possibly TRBD1 (6 bases). Germline CDR1 reads SNHLY; CDR2 reads FYNNEI. This CDR3 is built from 13 residues. V was clipped by 10 bases and J by 1 base, with 13 bases between them. For the CDR3, the DNA is TGTGCCACCGTGTGGGGGCAGAACACTGAAGCTTTCTTT. The encoded protein is CATVWGQNTEAFF.

The chain combines TRBV7-8 with TRBJ1-2; D might be TRBD1 (6 bases). CDR3 length: 12 amino acids. Germline-derived CDR1 and CDR2 are SGHVS and FQNEAQ. Trimming removed 5 bases from V and 7 bases from J, with 11 bases in between. CDR3 protein: CASSPQGLGYTF. The CDR3 DNA is TGTGCCAGCAGCCCACAGGGTCTTGGCTACACCTTC.

A few counts support this clone. The V gene is TRBV24-1, the J gene TRBJ2-7; 9 positions match TRBD1. J was trimmed by 1 base and V by 4 bases; bases with no gene match: 19. CDR1 KGHDR and CDR2 SFDVKD come from the germline V gene. The CDR3 sequence is 20 residues long. CDR3 amino acids: CATSDSGTGRVPCGSYEQYV. The CDR3 region has the DNA TGTGCCACCAGTGACTCCGGGACAGGGCGCGTCCCGTGCGGATCCTACGAGCAGTACGTC.

The chain uses TRBV5-8 and TRBJ1-5, with 7 bases fitting TRBD1. Germline CDR1 is SGHTS and CDR2 is YDEGEE. V shed 4 bases, J shed 5 bases, and the junction held 6 bases outside the gene matches. The CDR3 has 14 amino acids. The CDR3 DNA is TGTGCCAGCAGCGAACTACAGGGGTATCAGCCCCAGCATTTT. Translation gives CASSELQGYQPQHF.

The V call is TRBV7-3, the J call TRBJ2-3; D is possibly TRBD2 (5 bases). V was cut by 5 bases and J by 2 bases, with 8 bases left in between. Germline V gene lookup returns CDR1 SGHTA and CDR2 FQGTGA. This CDR3 is 13 amino acids long. In nucleotides, the CDR3 is TGTGCCAGCAGCCTTGACTACACAGATACGCAGTATTTT. This translates into CASSLDYTDTQYF.

The J gene is TRBJ2-3, the V gene TRBV9; D remains unclear. In germline, CDR1 is SGDLS, CDR2 YYNGEE. The CDR3 is made up of 12 amino acids. The V gene lost 0 bases and the J gene lost 6 bases, with 5 bases spanning the gap. This chain's CDR3 is CASSVVQDTQYF. Written as DNA, the CDR3 is TGTGCCAGCAGCGTAGTTCAGGATACGCAGTATTTT.

This clone has only a few counts. The rearrangement links TRBV5-1 to TRBJ2-1; 8 nucleotides agree with TRBD1. Per germline, CDR1 SGHRS and CDR2 YFSETQ. The CDR3 length is 13 residues. V lost 4 bases and J lost 7; bases outside the gene matches: 4. The CDR3 loop reads CASSQTGANEQFF. The DNA of the CDR3 is TGCGCCAGCAGCCAGACAGGGGCGAATGAGCAGTTCTTC. The full variable domain, its missing parts supplied by reference TRBV5-1 and TRBJ2-1, is KAGVTQTPRYLIKTRGQQVTLSCSPISGHRSVSWYQQTPGQGLQFLFEYFSETQRNKGNFPGRFSGRQFSNSRSEMNVSTLELGDSALYLCASSQTGANEQFFGPGTRLTVL.

The V call is TRBV6-6, the J call TRBJ2-7; D gene unclear. CDR1 is MNHNY, CDR2 SVGAGI, per germline (reference sequence). The CDR3 has 16 residues. V shed 0 bases and J shed 6 bases, with 18 bases lying between them. The CDR3 region has the DNA TGTGCCAGCAGTTACTCGAACCGCCGCCAGGTCCCCGAGCAGTACTTC. Translating it yields CASSYSNRRQVPEQYF.

The chain joins TRBV3-1 (or the pseudogene TRBV3-2) to TRBJ2-3, with D possibly TRBD1 on 6 matching bases. CDR1 and CDR2 (germline): LGHDT, YNNKEL (reference sequence). The length of the CDR3 is 16 residues. V was trimmed by 3 bases and J by 0 bases, leaving 13 bases between them. The chain's CDR3 is CASSHKGRGSTDTQYF. The CDR3 bases are TGTGCCAGCAGCCATAAAGGCAGGGGAAGCACAGATACGCAGTATTTT.

This chain connects TRBV30 to TRBJ2-2; 16 nucleotides align to TRBD2. This CDR3 region has 19 residues. Germline CDR1 reads GTSNPN; CDR2 reads SVGIG (reference sequence). V gave up 4 bases and J gave up 3 bases; unmatched junction bases: 11. Here the CDR3 reads CAWIHPGLAGGPYTGELFF. Written as DNA, the CDR3 is TGTGCCTGGATCCATCCGGGACTAGCGGGAGGGCCGTACACCGGGGAGCTGTTTTTT. The full variable domain, rest sourced from reference TRBV30 and TRBJ2-2, is SQTIHQWPATLVQPVGSPLSLECTVEGTSNPNLYWYRQAAGRGLQLLFYSVGIGQISSEVPQNLSASRPQDRQFILSSKKLLLSDSGFYLCAWIHPGLAGGPYTGELFFGEGSRLTVL.

The V call is TRBV12-5, the J call TRBJ1-4, with 8 bases matching TRBD1. Germline-derived CDR1 and CDR2 are LGHNT and FRNRAP. The trim removed 1 base at V and 5 bases at J, leaving 0 bases unmatched. This CDR3 has 14 residues. In DNA form, the CDR3 reads TGTGCTAGTGGTTTGGGACAGGGGAATGAAAAACTGTTTTTT. This sequence encodes CASGLGQGNEKLFF.